Following are 3 T cell receptor beta chains from one sample sequenced in a study of T cells expressing NK-cell markers. TCRdb reprocessed the 5' RACE reads and stores each CDR3 protein as one record, lacking DNA. There are about 120,000 distinct CDR3 sequences in the sample, with 15% to 20% held by the top ten. The sequencing sample was made of blood T cells: a sorted CD56 or NKG2C T cell subset, CD4+ or CD8+ T cells, or bulk PBMC T cells (not recorded which). The receptors shown here come from a woman aged 18 to 75 in good health.

This chain connects TRBV19 to TRBJ2-3. Germline V gene lookup returns CDR1 LNHDA and CDR2 SQIVND (reference sequence). This CDR3 comprises 13 residues. The CDR3 sequence: CASSVRLADTQYF.

The chain carries TRBV7-9 and TRBJ2-1; no DNA is available, so the TRBD2 call from TCRdb remains unchecked. The CDR3 consists of 20 residues. Germline V gene lookup returns CDR1 SEHNR and CDR2 FQNEAQ (reference sequence). The CDR3 protein is CASSYSLSGTSGSSYNEQFF.

The gene calls are TRBV24-1 and TRBJ2-5; TCRdb selects TRBD2, and the lack of DNA leaves this call unchecked. The CDR3 sequence is 17 residues long. CDR1 and CDR2 (germline): KGHDR, SFDVKD. CDR3 region: CATSEGGLAGRGKTQYF.